The clone carrying this TCR beta chain has a handful of counts. Its antigen is not identified. The CDR3 is made up of 17 amino acids. Looked up from germline, CDR1 is LGHNA and CDR2 is YSLEER. The V and J ends lost 1 base and 4 bases, in that order; junction bases with no gene match: 8. This specimen comes from a study of cytomegalovirus exposure and HLA in healthy donors. General observations from the study: In a later analysis, HLA-associated TCR beta chains were more clonally expanded than equally common others.

Primers included in the PCR were 60 Vbeta and 13 Jbeta primers. Here immunoSEQ multiplex PCR was the method, and the copy in TCRdb shows in-frame clones only, minus some. The table lists about 150,000 clones, approximately 76% of them singletons. The TCR originated in a woman younger than 35 in good health and CMV-seropositive. Material: PBMCs. The chain carries TRBV4-3 and TRBJ2-1; 9 bases map to TRBD2. As DNA, the CDR3 is TGCGCCAGCAGCCAAGTCTCGGGCGGGGGGGGGTACAATGAGCAGTTCTTC. This encodes CASSQVSGGGGYNEQFF.